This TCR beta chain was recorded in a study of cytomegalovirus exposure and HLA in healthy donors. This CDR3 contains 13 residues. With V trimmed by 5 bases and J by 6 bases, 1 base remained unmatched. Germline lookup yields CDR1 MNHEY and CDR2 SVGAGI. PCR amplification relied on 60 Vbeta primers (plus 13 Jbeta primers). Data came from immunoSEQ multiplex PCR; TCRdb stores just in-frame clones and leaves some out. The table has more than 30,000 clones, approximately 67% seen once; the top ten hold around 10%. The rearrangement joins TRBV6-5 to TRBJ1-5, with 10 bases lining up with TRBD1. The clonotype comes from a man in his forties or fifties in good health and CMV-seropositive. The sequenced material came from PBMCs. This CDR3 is CASSRDRGQPQHF. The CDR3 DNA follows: TGTGCCAGCAGTAGGGACAGGGGTCAGCCCCAGCATTTT.